This T cell receptor beta chain was identified in a study of cytomegalovirus exposure and HLA in healthy donors. As to this clone: The antigen is unknown.

The CDR3 contains 15 residues. The V and J ends lost 3 bases and 3 bases, in that order; junction bases with no gene match: 4. The germline CDR1 and CDR2 sequences are SGHDN and FVKESK. Study-wide results and limits: A later analysis found TCR association rates differed by HLA locus, highest for DRB1 and lowest for HLA-C. Among TCR beta chains, those listed as cytomegalovirus-associated numbered under 200. Other equally common chains were less clonally expanded than HLA-associated TCR beta chains, a later analysis showed.

The PCR made use of 60 Vbeta and 13 Jbeta primers. Study processing details: A follow-up analysis tallied tens of millions of unique TCR beta chains, roughly 11 million shared. This table comes from immunoSEQ multiplex PCR, and its TCRdb copy is limited to in-frame clones, with some not included. V, J and clone size derive from that table, while D and trimming were established from the DNA sequence. The repertoire includes more than 150,000 clones, roughly 79% of them detected once, and around an eighth sits in the top ten. The receptor's source is a middle-aged man in good health and CMV-seropositive. Material: PBMCs. The rearrangement joins TRBV14 to TRBJ1-2; 10 bases align to TRBD1. The DNA for the CDR3 is TGTGCCAGCAGCCAGGGACAGGGGACCGACTATGGCTACACCTTC. Translation: CASSQGQGTDYGYTF.